The clone carrying this TCR beta chain was observed at least ten times. The authors obtained over 170 million TCR-beta sequences from 15-18 subjects per sequencing run. One entry per CDR3 protein, called by TCRdb with MiXCR from the 5' RACE reads. The table lists about 38,000 distinct CDR3 sequences, 9.5% to 13% of them singletons, with roughly 3.9% in the top ten. The source of the sample is a study of neurological immune-mediated disorders. The sample comprised CD4+ T cells from blood. The clonotype originates from a woman under 40 with HTLV-1-associated myelopathy (HAM/TSP).

The CDR3 nucleotides read TGTGCCAGCAGCTTATATATTGCCCGGCTAGCGGGGAACAATGAGCAGTTCTTC. This gives the protein CASSLYIARLAGNNEQFF. The gene calls are TRBV7-8 and TRBJ2-1, with TRBD2 matching 9 bases. CDR3 length: 18 residues. Germline trimming cut 2 bases from V and 5 bases from J; bases unmatched to any gene: 13. Germline V gene lookup returns CDR1 SGHVS and CDR2 FQNEAQ.